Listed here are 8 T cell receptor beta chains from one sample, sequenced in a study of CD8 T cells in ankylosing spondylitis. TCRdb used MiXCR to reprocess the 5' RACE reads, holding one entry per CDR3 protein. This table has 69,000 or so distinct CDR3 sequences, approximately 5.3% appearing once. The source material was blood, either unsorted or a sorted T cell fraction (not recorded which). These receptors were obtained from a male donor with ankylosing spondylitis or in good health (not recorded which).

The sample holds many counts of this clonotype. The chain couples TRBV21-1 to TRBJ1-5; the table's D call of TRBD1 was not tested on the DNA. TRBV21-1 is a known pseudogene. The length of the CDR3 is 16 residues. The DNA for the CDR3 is TGTGCCATCCCTCCAAGTGGGGGGCCGGCGAATCAGCCCCAGCATTTT. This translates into CAIPPSGGPANQPQHF.

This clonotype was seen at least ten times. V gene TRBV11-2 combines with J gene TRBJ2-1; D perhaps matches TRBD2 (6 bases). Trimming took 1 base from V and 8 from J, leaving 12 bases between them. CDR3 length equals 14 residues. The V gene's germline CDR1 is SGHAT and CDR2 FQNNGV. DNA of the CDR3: TGTGCCAGCAGCTTAGGGAGGGCATCCGATGAGCAGTTCTTC. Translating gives CASSLGRASDEQFF.

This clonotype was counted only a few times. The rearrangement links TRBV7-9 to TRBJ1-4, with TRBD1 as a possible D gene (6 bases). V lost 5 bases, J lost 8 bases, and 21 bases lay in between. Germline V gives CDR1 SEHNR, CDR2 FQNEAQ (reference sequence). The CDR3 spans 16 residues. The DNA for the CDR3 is TGTGCCAGCAGCCACGTATCCGGGACATCGGGGGAAAAACTGTTTTTT. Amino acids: CASSHVSGTSGEKLFF. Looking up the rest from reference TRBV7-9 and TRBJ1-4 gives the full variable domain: DTGVSQNPRHKITKRGQNVTFRCDPISEHNRLYWYRQTLGQGPEFLTYFQNEAQLEKSRLLSDRFSAERPKGSFSTLEIQRTEQGDSAMYLCASSHVSGTSGEKLFFGSGTQLSVL.

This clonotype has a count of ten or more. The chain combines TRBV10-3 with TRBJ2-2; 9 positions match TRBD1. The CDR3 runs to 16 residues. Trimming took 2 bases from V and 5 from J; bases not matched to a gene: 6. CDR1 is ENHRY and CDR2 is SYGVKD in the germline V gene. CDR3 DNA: TGTGCCATCAGTGAGCCAAGGACAGGGGCGACCGGGGAGCTGTTTTTT. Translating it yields CAISEPRTGATGELFF.

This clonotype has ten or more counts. This CDR3 reads CASSVSGEQFF. In nucleotides, the CDR3 is TGTGCCAGCAGCGTAAGTGGGGAGCAGTTCTTC. The chain has TRBV7-2 and TRBJ2-1; D not resolved. Trimming cost V 5 bases and J 10 bases, with 9 bases left between them. This CDR3 is 11 amino acids long. Germline values: CDR1 SGHTA, CDR2 FQGNSA.

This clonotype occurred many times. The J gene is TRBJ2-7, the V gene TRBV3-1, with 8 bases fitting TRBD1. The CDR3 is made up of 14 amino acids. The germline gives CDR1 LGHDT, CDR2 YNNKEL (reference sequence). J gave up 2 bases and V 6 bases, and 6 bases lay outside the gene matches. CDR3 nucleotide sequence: TGTGCCAGCAGAAAAGGGACAGGAGCCTACGAGCAGTACTTC. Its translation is CASRKGTGAYEQYF.

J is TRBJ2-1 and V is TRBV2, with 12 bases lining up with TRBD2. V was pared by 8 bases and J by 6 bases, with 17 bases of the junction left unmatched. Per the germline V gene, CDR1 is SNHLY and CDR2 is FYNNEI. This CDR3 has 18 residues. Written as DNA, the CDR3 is TGTGCCAGCTGTTTCGTTCTAGCGGGGGGGGTGTTGGGCAATGAGCAGTTCTTC. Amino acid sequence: CASCFVLAGGVLGNEQFF.

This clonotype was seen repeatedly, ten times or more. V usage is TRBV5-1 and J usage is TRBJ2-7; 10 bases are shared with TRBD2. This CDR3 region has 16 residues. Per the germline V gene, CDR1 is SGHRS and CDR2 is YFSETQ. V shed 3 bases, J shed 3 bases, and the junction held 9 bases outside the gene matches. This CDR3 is CASSYTTSGAYYEQYF. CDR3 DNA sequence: TGCGCCAGCAGCTATACTACTAGCGGGGCCTACTACGAGCAGTACTTC.